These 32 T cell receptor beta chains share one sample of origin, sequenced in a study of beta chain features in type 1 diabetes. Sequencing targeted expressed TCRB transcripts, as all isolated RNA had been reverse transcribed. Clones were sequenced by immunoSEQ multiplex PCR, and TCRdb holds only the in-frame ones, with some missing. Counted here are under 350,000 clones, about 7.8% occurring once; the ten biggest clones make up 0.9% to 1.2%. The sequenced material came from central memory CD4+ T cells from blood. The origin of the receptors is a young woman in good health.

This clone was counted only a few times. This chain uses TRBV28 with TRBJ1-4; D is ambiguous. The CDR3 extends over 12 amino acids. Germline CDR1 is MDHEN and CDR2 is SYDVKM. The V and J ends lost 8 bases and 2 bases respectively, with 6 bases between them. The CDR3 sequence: CASQPTNEKLFF. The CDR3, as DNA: TGTGCCAGCCAACCGACTAATGAAAAACTGTTTTTT.

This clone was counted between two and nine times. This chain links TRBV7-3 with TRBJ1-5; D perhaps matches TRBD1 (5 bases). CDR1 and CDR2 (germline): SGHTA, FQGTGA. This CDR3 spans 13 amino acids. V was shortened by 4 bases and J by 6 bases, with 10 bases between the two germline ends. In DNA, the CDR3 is TGTGCCAGCAGCTCTCAGGGCGGTCAGCCCCAGCATTTT. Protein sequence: CASSSQGGQPQHF.

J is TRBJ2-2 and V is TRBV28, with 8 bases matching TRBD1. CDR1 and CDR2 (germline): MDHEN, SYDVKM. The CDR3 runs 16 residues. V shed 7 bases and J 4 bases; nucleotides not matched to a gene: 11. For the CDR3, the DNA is TGTGCCAGCAACCCTCGGCCAGGGGGCGTCACCGGGGAGCTGTTTTTT. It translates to CASNPRPGGVTGELFF.

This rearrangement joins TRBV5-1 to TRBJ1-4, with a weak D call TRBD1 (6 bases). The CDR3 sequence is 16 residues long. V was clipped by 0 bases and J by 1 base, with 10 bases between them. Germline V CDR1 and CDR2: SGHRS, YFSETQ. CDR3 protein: CASSLGARGTNEKLFF. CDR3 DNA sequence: TGCGCCAGCAGCTTGGGGGCCAGGGGAACTAATGAAAAACTGTTTTTT.

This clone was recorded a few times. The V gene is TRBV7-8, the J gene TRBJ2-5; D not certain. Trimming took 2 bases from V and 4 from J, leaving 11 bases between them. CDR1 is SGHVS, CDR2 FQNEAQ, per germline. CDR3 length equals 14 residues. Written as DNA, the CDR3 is TGTGCCAGCAGCTTACTTTGGCGGTCAGAGACCCAGTACTTC. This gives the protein CASSLLWRSETQYF.

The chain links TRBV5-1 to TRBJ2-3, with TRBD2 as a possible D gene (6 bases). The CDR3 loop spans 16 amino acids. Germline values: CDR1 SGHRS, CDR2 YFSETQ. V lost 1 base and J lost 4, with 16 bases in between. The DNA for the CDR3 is TGCGCCAGCAGCTTGTTTCGAGGGACTCCATCAGATACGCAGTATTTT. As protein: CASSLFRGTPSDTQYF.

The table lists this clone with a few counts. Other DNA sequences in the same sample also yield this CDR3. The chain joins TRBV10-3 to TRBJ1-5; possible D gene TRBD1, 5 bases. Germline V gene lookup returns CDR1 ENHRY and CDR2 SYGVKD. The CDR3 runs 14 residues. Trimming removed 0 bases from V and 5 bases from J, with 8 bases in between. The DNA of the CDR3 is TGTGCCATCAGTGAGTCTGGGGGGGATCAGCCCCAGCATTTT. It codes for CAISESGGDQPQHF.

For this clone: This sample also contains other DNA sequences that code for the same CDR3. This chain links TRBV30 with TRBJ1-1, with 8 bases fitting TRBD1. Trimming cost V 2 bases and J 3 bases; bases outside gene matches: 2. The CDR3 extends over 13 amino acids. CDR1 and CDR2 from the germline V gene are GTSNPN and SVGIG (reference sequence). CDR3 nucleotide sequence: TGTGCCTGGAGTACAGGGGGGTACACTGAAGCTTTCTTT. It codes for CAWSTGGYTEAFF.

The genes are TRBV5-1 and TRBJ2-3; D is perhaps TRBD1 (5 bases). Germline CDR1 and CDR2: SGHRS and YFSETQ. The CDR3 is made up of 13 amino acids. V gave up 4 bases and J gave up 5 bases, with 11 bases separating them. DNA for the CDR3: TGCGCCAGCAGCCGACAGCCAGGAGATACGCAGTATTTT. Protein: CASSRQPGDTQYF.

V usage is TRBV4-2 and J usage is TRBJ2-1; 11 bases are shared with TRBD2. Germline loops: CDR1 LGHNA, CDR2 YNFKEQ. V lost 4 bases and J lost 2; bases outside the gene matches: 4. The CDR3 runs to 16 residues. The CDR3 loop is CASSRVLAGAYNEQFF. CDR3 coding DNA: TGTGCCAGCAGCCGTGTACTAGCGGGAGCCTACAATGAGCAGTTCTTC.

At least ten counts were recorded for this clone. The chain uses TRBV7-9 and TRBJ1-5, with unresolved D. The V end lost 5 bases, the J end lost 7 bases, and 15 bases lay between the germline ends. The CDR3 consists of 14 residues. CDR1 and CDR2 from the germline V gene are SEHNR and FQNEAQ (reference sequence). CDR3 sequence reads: CASSPLGNRQPQHF. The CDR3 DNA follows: TGTGCCAGCAGCCCCTTGGGCAACCGCCAGCCCCAGCATTTT.

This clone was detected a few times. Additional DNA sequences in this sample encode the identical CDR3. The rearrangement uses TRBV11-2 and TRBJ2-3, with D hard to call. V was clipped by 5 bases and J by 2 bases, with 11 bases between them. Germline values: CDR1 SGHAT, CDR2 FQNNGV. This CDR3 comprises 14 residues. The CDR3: CASSPDGNTDTQYF. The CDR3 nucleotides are TGTGCCAGCAGCCCGGACGGTAACACAGATACGCAGTATTTT.

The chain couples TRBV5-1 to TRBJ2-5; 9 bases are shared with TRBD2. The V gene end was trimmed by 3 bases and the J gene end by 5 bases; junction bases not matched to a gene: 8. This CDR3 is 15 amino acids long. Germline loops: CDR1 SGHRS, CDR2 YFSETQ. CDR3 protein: CASSSFSGSMETQYF. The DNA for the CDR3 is TGCGCCAGCAGCTCCTTTAGCGGGAGTATGGAGACCCAGTACTTC.

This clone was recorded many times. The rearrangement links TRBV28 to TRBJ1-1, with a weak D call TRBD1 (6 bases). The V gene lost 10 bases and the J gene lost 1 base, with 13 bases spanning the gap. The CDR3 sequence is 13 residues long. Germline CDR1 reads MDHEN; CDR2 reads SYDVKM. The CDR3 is CAIKLQGNTEAFF. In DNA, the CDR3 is TGTGCCATCAAGTTACAGGGGAACACTGAAGCTTTCTTT.

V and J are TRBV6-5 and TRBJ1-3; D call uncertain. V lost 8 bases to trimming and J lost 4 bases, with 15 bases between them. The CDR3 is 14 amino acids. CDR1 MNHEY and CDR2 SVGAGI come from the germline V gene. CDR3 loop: CASLLTGRGNTIYF. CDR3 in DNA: TGTGCCAGCCTCTTGACGGGGAGGGGAAACACCATATATTTT.

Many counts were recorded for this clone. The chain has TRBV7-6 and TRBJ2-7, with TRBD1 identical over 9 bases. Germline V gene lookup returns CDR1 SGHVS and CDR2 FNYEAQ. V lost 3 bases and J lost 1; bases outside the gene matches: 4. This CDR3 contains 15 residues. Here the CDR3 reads CASSFRDRASYEQYF. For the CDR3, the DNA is TGTGCCAGCAGCTTCAGGGACAGGGCGTCCTACGAGCAGTACTTC.

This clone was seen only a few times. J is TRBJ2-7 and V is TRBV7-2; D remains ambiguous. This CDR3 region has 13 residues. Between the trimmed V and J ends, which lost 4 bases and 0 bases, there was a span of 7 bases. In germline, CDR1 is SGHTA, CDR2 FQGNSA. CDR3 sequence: CASSSSPSYEQYF. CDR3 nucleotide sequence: TGTGCCAGCAGCTCCTCCCCCTCCTACGAGCAGTACTTC.

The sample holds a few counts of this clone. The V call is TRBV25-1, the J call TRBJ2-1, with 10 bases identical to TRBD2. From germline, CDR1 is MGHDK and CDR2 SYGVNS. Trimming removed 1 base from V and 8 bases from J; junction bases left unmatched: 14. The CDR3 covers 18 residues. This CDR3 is CASSELPSSGSKWHEQFF. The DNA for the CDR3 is TGTGCCAGCAGTGAATTGCCATCTAGCGGGAGTAAATGGCATGAGCAGTTCTTC.

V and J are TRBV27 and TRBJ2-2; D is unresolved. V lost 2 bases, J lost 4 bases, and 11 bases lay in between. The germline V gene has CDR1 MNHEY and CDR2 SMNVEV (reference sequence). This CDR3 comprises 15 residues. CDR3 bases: TGTGCCAGCAGTTTAGGCAGGTCGAGCACCGGGGAGCTGTTTTTT. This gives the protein CASSLGRSSTGELFF.

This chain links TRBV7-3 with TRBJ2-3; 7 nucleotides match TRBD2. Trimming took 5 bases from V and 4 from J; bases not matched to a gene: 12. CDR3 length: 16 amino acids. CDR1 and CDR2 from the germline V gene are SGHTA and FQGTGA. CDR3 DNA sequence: TGTGCCAGCAGCCTCGACCGGACTAGAGGCGCAGATACGCAGTATTTT. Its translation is CASSLDRTRGADTQYF.

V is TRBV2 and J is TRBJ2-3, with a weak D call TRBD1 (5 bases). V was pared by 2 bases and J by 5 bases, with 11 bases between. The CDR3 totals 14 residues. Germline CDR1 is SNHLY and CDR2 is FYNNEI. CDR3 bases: TGTGCCAGCAGTGAAAGCCCAGGGCAAGATACGCAGTATTTT. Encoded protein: CASSESPGQDTQYF.

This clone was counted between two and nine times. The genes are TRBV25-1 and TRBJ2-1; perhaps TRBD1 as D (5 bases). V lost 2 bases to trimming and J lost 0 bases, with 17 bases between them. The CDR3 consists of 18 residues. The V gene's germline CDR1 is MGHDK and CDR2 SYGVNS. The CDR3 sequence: CASSERWGGPSSYNEQFF. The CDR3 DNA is TGTGCCAGCAGTGAACGATGGGGCGGACCTAGCTCCTACAATGAGCAGTTCTTC.

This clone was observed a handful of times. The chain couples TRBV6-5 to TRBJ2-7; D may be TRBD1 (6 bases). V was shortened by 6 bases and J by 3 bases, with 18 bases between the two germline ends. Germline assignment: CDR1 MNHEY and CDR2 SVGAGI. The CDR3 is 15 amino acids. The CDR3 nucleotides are TGTGCCAGCAGCCTGGACAGCTACGACAGCTACGAGCAGTACTTC. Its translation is CASSLDSYDSYEQYF.

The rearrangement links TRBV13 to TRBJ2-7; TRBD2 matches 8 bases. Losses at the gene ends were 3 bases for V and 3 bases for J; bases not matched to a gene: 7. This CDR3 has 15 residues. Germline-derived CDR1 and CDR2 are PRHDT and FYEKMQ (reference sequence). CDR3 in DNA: TGTGCCAGCAGCTTGGTAGTAGCGGGAATCTACGAGCAGTACTTC. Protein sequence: CASSLVVAGIYEQYF.

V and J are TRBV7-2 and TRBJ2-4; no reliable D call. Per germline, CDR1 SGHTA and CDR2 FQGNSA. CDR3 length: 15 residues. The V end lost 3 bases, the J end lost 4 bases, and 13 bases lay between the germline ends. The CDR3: CASSLIRASKNIQYF. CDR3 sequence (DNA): TGTGCCAGCAGCTTGATACGGGCCTCAAAAAACATTCAGTACTTC.

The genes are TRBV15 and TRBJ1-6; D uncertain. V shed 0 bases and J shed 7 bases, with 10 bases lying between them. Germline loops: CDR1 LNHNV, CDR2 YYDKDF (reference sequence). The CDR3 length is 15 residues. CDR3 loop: CATSREEGLNSPLHF. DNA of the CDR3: TGTGCCACCAGCAGAGAAGAAGGGCTCAATTCACCCCTCCACTTT. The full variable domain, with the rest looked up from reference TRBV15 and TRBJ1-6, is DAMVIQNPRYQVTQFGKPVTLSCSQTLNHNVMYWYQQKSSQAPKLLFHYYDKDFNNEADTPDNFQSRRPNTSFCFLDIRSPGLGDTAMYLCATSREEGLNSPLHFGNGTRLTVT.

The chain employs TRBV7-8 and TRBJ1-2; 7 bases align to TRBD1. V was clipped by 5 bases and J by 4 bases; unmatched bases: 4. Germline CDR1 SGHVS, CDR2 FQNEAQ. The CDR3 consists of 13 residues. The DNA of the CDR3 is TGTGCCAGCAGCCGCAGGGGGGTCTATGGCTACACCTTC. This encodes CASSRRGVYGYTF. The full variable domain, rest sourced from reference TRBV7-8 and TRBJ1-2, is GAGVSQSPRYKVAKRGQDVALRCDPISGHVSLFWYQQALGQGPEFLTYFQNEAQLDKSGLPSDRFFAERPEGSVSTLKIQRTQQEDSAVYLCASSRRGVYGYTFGSGTRLTVV.

This chain's CDR3 is CASSRTGFRETQYF. CDR3 in DNA: TGTGCCAGCAGTCGGACAGGGTTCCGGGAGACCCAGTACTTC. The rearrangement uses TRBV2 and TRBJ2-5; 8 bases are a match to TRBD1. The CDR3 is made up of 14 amino acids. Trimming took 5 bases from V and 5 from J; bases not matched to a gene: 7. Germline V gene lookup returns CDR1 SNHLY and CDR2 FYNNEI.

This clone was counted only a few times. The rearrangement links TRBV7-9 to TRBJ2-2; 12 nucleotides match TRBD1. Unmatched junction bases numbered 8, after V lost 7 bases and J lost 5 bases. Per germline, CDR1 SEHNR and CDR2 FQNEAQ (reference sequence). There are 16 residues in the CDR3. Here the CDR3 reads CASNPRDRGPTGELFF. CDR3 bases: TGTGCCAGCAACCCGCGGGACAGGGGGCCGACCGGGGAGCTGTTTTTT.

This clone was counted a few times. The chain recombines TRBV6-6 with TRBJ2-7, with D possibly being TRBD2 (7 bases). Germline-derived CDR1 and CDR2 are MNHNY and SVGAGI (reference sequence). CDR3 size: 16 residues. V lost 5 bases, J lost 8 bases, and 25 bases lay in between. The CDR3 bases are TGTGCCAGCAGTCAACAACTCGCGGGGGCCTTGGATAAGCAGTACGTC. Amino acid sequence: CASSQQLAGALDKQYV.

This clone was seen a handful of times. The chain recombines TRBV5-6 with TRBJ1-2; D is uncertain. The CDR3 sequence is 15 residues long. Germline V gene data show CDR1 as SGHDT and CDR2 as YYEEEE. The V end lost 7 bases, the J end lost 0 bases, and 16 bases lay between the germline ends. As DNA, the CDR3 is TGTGCCAGCGTGACTTCAGGAACCTCTAACTATGGCTACACCTTC. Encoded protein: CASVTSGTSNYGYTF.

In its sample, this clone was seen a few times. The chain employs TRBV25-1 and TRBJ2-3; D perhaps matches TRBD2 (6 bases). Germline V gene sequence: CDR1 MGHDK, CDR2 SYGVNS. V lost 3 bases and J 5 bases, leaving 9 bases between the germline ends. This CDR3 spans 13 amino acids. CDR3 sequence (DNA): TGTGCCAGCAGTGAGGTCGGGGGAGATACGCAGTATTTT. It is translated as CASSEVGGDTQYF.